Detailed here is one T cell receptor beta chain. Antigen specificity is unknown. The data were obtained in a study of T cell repertoires in cytomegalovirus infection. Study details: Public TCR beta signatures provided an indication of both CMV infection and a matching HLA type. Study-wide results and limits: Carriers of CMV plus the relevant HLA were identified by cumulative public TCR beta family frequency. HLA-C-restricted CMV clonotypes gave the most frequent clonotype in two of eight donors.

The CDR3 runs 17 residues. The germline gives CDR1 MNHEY, CDR2 SMNVEV (reference sequence). J was trimmed by 1 base and V by 6 bases; bases with no gene match: 14. One entry per CDR3 protein, called by TCRdb with MiXCR from the reads. The sample has some 700,000 distinct CDR3 sequences, 35% seen once. The rearrangement links TRBV27 to TRBJ1-1; TRBD1 agrees at 7 bases. What was sequenced was PBMCs. This TCR was sampled from a human donor in good health (CMV status not recorded). Some clones in this sample may be carry-over from other donors' samples. CDR3 bases: TGTGCCAGCAGCCCCTTCCGCGGGGGACAGCCGAACACTGAAGCTTTCTTT. The encoded protein is CASSPFRGGQPNTEAFF.